This TCR beta chain was sequenced during a study of blood T cell repertoires in COVID-19. Per the original methods: Scientists estimated how many nucleated cells there were by amplifying reference gene primers. Sequencing used immunoSEQ multiplex PCR; TCRdb keeps in-frame clones, though not all of them. That table is the source of V, J and clone size, and D and trimming were worked out from the DNA. Among 200,000 or so clones listed, around 82% were seen once. Participant-reported clinical history was the basis for cohort assignment. Before they entered the study, exposed participants had met a COVID-19 case within 2 weeks. This clone was picked up a small number of times. This clonotype originated in a woman aged 45-65 years who had been exposed to COVID-19. The sample consisted of PBMCs or T cells enriched from blood (not recorded which).

The CDR3 is CASRETGFNSPLHF. For the CDR3, the DNA is TGTGCCAGCAGAGAAACAGGGTTTAATTCACCCCTCCACTTT. The chain is built from TRBV2 and TRBJ1-6, with D tentatively TRBD1 (6 bases). Trimming removed 6 bases from V and 6 bases from J, with 12 bases in between. The CDR3 spans 14 residues. The V gene's germline CDR1 is SNHLY and CDR2 FYNNEI.